This TCR beta chain is drawn from a study of blood T cell repertoires in COVID-19 (dated by TCRdb to 2020 to 2022). For the wider study: The collaborator samples originated in the United States, Italy and Spain and spanned the acute and convalescent phases of COVID-19. The material from the prospective study consisted of cDNA or gDNA derived from T cells, B-cell-depleted T cells, or PBMCs. The dataset comprised deeply sampled blood TCRbeta repertoires from subjects exposed to, actively infected with, or recovered from COVID-19. The repertoires were made available in a free public database intended to serve as a resource for research on the immune response to SARS-CoV-2. The samples were drawn from two sources: the first 160 participants of the ongoing ImmuneRACE study, and 1,200 or so subjects contributed by 6 global collaborators. Nearly every sample came with metadata listing a de-identified subject ID, COVID-19 status, age in years and sex. Where available, HLA class I and class II types were obtained from metadata supplied by the sample provider rather than from assay-based typing. The paper's findings and limits, for the study overall: Clinical and demographic metadata were provided uncurated, with the amount varying by source and participant.

Collaborating institutions collected whole blood in K2EDTA tubes following their own protocols. For TCRbeta analysis, collaborator samples were shipped as frozen whole blood, as isolated PBMCs, or as DNA extracted from either sample type. The immunoSEQ Assay, a bias-controlled multiplex PCR, was used to amplify TCRbeta CDR3 regions from genomic DNA. In the paper's pipeline: The number of nucleated cells in each sample was estimated from the amplification of reference gene primers within the assay. Sequence reads were collapsed and filtered to measure the absolute abundance of every unique TCRbeta CDR3 rearrangement. For each sample, productive Simpson clonality was calculated as the square root of Simpson's diversity index over productive rearrangements. TCRdb holds this immuneACCESS table with in-frame rearrangements only. Some clones are missing; in checked studies, unresolved V genes explain under half, and the rest has no known cause. D and trimming come from the DNA, and the V and J calls and clone size come from that table. The sample data list 130,000 to 150,000 clones, and around 80% of these were observed just once. The ten biggest clones cover less than 2% of the sample.

Spanning cysteine to phenylalanine, the CDR3 consists of 12 amino acids. The sequence is cut down to CDR3 DNA, 36 bases in frame from base 1. Via the germline V gene, CDR1 is MNHNS and CDR2 SASEGT. V is clipped by 1 base and J by 5 bases, and the sequence between their germline boundaries is 5 bases long. As regards this clone: Its antigen is not yet known. Per-base qualities were not stored, and no clone one base away is much larger.

This clonotype was obtained from a woman aged 55-69 years with acute or convalescent COVID-19. The chain is encoded by TRBV6-1 joined to TRBJ1-2; confidence is insufficient to name the D gene. The sequenced sample consisted of peripheral blood. CDR3 protein: CASSEGRYGYTF. The sequenced DNA: TGTGCCAGCAGTGAAGGCAGGTATGGCTACACCTTC.